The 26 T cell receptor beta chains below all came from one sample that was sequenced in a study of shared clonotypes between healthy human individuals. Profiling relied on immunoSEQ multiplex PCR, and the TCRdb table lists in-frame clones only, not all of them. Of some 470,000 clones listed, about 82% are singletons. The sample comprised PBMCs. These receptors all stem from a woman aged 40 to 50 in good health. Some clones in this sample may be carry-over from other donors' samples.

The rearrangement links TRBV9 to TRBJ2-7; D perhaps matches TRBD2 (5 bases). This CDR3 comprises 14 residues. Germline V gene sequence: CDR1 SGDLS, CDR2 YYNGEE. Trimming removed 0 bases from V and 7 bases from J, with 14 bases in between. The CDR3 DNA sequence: TGTGCCAGCAGCGTAGGCCAGGCCGGGGAGGAGCAGTACTTC. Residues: CASSVGQAGEEQYF. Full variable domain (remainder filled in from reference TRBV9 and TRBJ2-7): DSGVTQTPKHLITATGQRVTLRCSPRSGDLSVYWYQQSLDQGLQFLIQYYNGEERAKGNILERFSAQQFPDLHSELNLSSLELGDSALYFCASSVGQAGEEQYFGPGTRLTVT.

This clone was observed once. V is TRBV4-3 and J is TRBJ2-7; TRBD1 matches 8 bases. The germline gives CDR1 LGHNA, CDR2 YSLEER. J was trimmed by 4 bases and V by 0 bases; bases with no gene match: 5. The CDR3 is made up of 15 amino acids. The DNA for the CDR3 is TGCGCCAGCAGCCAAGATCTGAGACAGGGGTACGAGCAGTACTTC. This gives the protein CASSQDLRQGYEQYF.

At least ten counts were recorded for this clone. CDR3 sequence reads: CASSLSSSRTGPTNTGELFF. The CDR3 nucleotides read TGTGCCAGCAGTTTATCCTCCTCCCGGACAGGGCCAACGAACACCGGGGAGCTGTTTTTT. The chain carries TRBV28 and TRBJ2-2; 8 bases match TRBD1. The trim removed 1 base at V and 0 bases at J, leaving 13 bases unmatched. Per the germline V gene, CDR1 is MDHEN and CDR2 is SYDVKM. The CDR3 spans 20 residues. Together with reference TRBV28 and TRBJ2-2, the CDR3 gives the full variable domain: DVKVTQSSRYLVKRTGEKVFLECVQDMDHENMFWYRQDPGLGLRLIYFSYDVKMKEKGDIPEGYSVSREKKERFSLILESASTNQTSMYLCASSLSSSRTGPTNTGELFFGEGSRLTVL.

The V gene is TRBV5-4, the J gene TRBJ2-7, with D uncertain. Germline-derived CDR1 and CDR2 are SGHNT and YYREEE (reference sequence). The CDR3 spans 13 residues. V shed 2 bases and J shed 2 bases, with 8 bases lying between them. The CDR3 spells CASSFASTYEQYF. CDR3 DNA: TGTGCCAGCAGCTTCGCGAGTACCTACGAGCAGTACTTC. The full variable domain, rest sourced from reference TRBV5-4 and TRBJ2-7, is ETGVTQSPTHLIKTRGQQVTLRCSSQSGHNTVSWYQQALGQGPQFIFQYYREEENGRGNFPPRFSGLQFPNYSSELNVNALELDDSALYLCASSFASTYEQYFGPGTRLTVT.

As DNA, the CDR3 is TGTGCCAGCAGTGACAGGCAGGCACTCGGTCAGCCCCAGCATTTT. It encodes CASSDRQALGQPQHF. V and J are TRBV6-1 and TRBJ1-5; D is undetermined. The germline CDR1 and CDR2 sequences are MNHNS and SASEGT. Trimming took 3 bases from V and 6 from J, leaving 15 bases between them. The CDR3 consists of 15 residues.

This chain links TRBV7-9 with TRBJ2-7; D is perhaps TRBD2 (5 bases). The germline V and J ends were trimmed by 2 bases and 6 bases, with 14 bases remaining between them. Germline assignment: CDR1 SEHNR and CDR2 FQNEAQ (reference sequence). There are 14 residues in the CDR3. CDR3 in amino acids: CASSLQPGSSEQYF. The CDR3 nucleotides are TGTGCCAGCAGCTTACAACCGGGGTCGAGCGAGCAGTACTTC.

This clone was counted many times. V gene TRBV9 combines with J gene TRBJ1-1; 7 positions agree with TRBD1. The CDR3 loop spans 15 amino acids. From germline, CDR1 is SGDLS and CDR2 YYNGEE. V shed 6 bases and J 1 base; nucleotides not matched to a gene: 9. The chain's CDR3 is CASTQSGTANTEAFF. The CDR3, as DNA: TGTGCCAGCACCCAGTCCGGGACAGCGAACACTGAAGCTTTCTTT.

The CDR3 DNA is TGTGCCAGCAGCCCTAGCCGTGTGGGGGTGCAGTTCTTC. Its protein product is CASSPSRVGVQFF. The rearrangement joins TRBV13 to TRBJ2-1, with D perhaps given as TRBD1 or TRBD2 (5 bases each). Germline values: CDR1 PRHDT, CDR2 FYEKMQ (reference sequence). The CDR3 has 13 amino acids. The V gene lost 5 bases and the J gene lost 12 bases, with 17 bases spanning the gap.

The CDR3 DNA follows: TGCGCCAGCGGGGCCGCCCCTTCATACAATGAGCAGTTCTTC. Protein: CASGAAPSYNEQFF. The chain joins TRBV5-1 to TRBJ2-1, with a weak D call TRBD1 (5 bases). The CDR3 consists of 14 residues. With 7 bases removed from V and 4 bases from J, the gap between germline ends came to 15 bases. CDR1 is SGHRS and CDR2 is YFSETQ in the germline V gene. The variable domain in full, completed from reference TRBV5-1 and TRBJ2-1, reads KAGVTQTPRYLIKTRGQQVTLSCSPISGHRSVSWYQQTPGQGLQFLFEYFSETQRNKGNFPGRFSGRQFSNSRSEMNVSTLELGDSALYLCASGAAPSYNEQFFGPGTRLTVL.

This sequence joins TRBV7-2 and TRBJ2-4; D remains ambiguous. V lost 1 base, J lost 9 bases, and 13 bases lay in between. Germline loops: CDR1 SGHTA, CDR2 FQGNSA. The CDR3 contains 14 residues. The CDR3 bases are TGTGCCAGCAGCTTAGGGCTGGCTCATGGCATTCAGTACTTC. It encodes CASSLGLAHGIQYF.

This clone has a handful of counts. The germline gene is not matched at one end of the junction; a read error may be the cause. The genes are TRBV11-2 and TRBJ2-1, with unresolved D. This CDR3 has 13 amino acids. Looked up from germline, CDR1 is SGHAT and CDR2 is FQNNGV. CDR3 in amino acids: CASTRSSYNEQFF. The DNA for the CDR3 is TGTGCGAGCACCAGGAGCTCCTACAATGAGCAGTTCTTC.

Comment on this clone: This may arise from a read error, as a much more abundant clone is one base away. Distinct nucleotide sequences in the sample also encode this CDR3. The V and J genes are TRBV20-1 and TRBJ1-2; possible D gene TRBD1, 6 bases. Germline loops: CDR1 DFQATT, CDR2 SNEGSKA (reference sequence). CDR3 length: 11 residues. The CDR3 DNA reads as TGCGGGGGACAACTTGACTATGGCTACACCTTC. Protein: CGGQLDYGYTF.

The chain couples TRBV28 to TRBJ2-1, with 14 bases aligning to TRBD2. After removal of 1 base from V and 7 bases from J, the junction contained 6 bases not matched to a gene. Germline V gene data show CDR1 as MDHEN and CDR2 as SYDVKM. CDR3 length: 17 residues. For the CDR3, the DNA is TGTGCCAGCAGTTTATCCCCCTGGACTAGCGGGAGGAATGAGCAGTTCTTC. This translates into CASSLSPWTSGRNEQFF.

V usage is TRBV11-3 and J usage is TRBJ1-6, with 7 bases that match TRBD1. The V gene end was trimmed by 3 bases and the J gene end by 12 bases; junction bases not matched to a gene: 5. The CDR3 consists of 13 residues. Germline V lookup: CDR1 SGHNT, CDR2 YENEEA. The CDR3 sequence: CASSFRTGEPLHF. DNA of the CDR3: TGTGCCAGCAGCTTCAGGACAGGCGAACCCCTCCACTTT.

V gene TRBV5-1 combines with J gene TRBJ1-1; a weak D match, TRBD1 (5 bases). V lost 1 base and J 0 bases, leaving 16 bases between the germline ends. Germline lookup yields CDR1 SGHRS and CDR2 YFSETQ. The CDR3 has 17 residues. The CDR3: CASSLYRPGDLNTEAFF. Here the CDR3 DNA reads TGCGCCAGCAGCTTGTATCGACCCGGGGACCTGAACACTGAAGCTTTCTTT.

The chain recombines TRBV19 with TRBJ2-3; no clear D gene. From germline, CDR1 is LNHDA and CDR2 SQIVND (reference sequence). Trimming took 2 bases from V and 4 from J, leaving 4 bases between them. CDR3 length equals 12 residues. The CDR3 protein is CASSISSDTQYF. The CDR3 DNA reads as TGTGCCAGTAGTATAAGTTCAGATACGCAGTATTTT.

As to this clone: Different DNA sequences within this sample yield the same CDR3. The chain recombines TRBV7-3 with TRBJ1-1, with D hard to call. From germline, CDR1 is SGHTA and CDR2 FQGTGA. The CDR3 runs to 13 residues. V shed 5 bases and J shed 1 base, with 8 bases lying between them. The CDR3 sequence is CASSPGPNTEAFF. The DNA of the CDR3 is TGTGCCAGCAGCCCGGGCCCGAACACTGAAGCTTTCTTT. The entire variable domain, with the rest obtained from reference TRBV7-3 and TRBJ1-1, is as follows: GAGVSQTPSNKVTEKGKYVELRCDPISGHTALYWYRQSLGQGPEFLIYFQGTGAADDSGLPNDRFFAVRPEGSVSTLKIQRTERGDSAVYLCASSPGPNTEAFFGQGTRLTVV.

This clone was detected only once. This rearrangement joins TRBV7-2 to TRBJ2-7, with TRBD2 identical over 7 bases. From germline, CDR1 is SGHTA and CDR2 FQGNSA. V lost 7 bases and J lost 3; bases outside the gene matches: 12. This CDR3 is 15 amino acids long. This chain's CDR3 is CASTPGRAGLYEQYF. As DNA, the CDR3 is TGTGCCAGCACCCCGGGGAGGGCAGGGCTCTACGAGCAGTACTTC. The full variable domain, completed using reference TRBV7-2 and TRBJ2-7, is GAGVSQSPSNKVTEKGKDVELRCDPISGHTALYWYRQSLGQGLEFLIYFQGNSAPDKSGLPSDRFSAERTGGSVSTLTIQRTQQEDSAVYLCASTPGRAGLYEQYFGPGTRLTVT.

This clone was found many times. This chain's CDR3 is CASSPGQYARYTF. CDR3 nucleotides: TGTGCCAGCAGCCCCGGACAGTATGCTCGCTACACCTTC. This chain connects TRBV5-6 to TRBJ1-2, with a weak D call TRBD1 (6 bases). Trimming took 4 bases from V and 9 from J, leaving 16 bases between them. Germline V gene data show CDR1 as SGHDT and CDR2 as YYEEEE. The CDR3 runs 13 residues.

The CDR3 sequence: CASSLNHNEQFF. The CDR3 bases are TGTGCCAGCAGCTTAAATCACAATGAGCAGTTCTTC. This chain connects TRBV13 to TRBJ2-1, with unresolved D. CDR1 is PRHDT and CDR2 is FYEKMQ in the germline V gene (reference sequence). Between the trimmed V and J ends, which lost 2 bases and 5 bases, there was a span of 4 bases. The CDR3 length is 12 residues.

CDR3 residues: CASSVGIEQYF. The CDR3 DNA sequence: TGTGCCAGCAGCGTAGGCATCGAGCAGTACTTC. The V call is TRBV9, the J call TRBJ2-7; the D is unclear. V lost 0 bases and J 6 bases, leaving 4 bases between the germline ends. The germline CDR1 and CDR2 sequences are SGDLS and YYNGEE. The CDR3 sequence is 11 residues long.

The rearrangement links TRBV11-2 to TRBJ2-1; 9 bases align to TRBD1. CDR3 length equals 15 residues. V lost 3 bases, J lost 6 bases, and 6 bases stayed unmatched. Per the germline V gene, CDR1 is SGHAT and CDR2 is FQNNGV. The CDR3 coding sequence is TGTGCCAGCAGCTTGAGACAGGGGGTAGGCAATGAGCAGTTCTTC. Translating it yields CASSLRQGVGNEQFF.

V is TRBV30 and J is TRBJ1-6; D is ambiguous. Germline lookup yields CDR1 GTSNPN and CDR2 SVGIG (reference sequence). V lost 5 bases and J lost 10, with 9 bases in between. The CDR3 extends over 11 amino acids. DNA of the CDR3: TGTGCCTGGGAAGAGGGATCACCCCTCCACTTT. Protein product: CAWEEGSPLHF.

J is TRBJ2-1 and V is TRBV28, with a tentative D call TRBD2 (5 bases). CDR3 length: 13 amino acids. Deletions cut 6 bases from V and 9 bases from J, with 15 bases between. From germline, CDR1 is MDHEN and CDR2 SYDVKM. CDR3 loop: CASRPKGRGEQFF. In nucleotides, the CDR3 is TGTGCCAGCAGACCCAAGGGCCGGGGTGAGCAGTTCTTC. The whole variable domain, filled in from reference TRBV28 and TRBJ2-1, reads DVKVTQSSRYLVKRTGEKVFLECVQDMDHENMFWYRQDPGLGLRLIYFSYDVKMKEKGDIPEGYSVSREKKERFSLILESASTNQTSMYLCASRPKGRGEQFFGPGTRLTVL.

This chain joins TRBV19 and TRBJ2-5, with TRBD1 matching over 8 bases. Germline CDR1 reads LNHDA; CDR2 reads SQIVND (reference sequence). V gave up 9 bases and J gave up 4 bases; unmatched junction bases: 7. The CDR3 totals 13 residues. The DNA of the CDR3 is TGTGCCAGCACTAGCCAGGGGGCAGAGACCCAGTACTTC. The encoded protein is CASTSQGAETQYF.

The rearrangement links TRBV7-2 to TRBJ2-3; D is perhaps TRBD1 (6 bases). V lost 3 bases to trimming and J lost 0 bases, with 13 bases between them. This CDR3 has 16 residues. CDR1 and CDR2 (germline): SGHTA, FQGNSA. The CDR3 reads CASSLHRDPSTDTQYF. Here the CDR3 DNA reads TGTGCCAGCAGCTTGCACAGGGACCCCAGCACAGATACGCAGTATTTT.